This T cell receptor beta chain was recorded in a study of T cells in Graves' hyperthyroidism and ophthalmopathy. About this clonotype itself: An end of the junction does not agree with germline; a read error may underlie this.

TCR beta CDR3 sequences were amplified from RNA transcripts. With the HTBI primer set, the TCR CDR3 went through a first round of RT-PCR. A single record per CDR3 protein comes from TCRdb applying MiXCR to the multiplex PCR reads. The sample lists 300,000 to 400,000 distinct CDR3 sequences, approximately 15% occurring once. The CDR3 has 15 residues. Germline CDR1 LGHDT, CDR2 YNNKEL (reference sequence). Sequenced material: blood. The chain recombines TRBV3-1 with TRBJ1-3; tentatively, D is TRBD1 (6 bases). This clonotype was obtained from a woman aged 55-69 years with Graves' hyperthyroidism. The CDR3 DNA is TGTGCCAGCAGCCAAGGCACAGGGTCTGGAAACACCATATGTTTT. This translates into CASSQGTGSGNTICF.